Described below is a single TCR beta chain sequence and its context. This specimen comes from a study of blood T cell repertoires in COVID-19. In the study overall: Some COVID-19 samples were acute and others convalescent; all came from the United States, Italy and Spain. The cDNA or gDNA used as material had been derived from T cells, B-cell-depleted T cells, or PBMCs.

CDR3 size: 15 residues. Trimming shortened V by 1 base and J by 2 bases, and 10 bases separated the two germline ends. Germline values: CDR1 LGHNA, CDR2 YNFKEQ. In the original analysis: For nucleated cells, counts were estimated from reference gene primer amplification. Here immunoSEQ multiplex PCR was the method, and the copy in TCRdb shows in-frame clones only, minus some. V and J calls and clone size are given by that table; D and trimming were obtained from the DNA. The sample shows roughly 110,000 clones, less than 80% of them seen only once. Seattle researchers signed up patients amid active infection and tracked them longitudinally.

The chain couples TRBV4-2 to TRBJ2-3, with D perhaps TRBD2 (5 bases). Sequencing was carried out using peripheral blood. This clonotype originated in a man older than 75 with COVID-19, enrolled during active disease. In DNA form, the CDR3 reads TGTGCCAGCAGCCAAGGCGGGCCAAACACAGATACGCAGTATTTT. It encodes CASSQGGPNTDTQYF.